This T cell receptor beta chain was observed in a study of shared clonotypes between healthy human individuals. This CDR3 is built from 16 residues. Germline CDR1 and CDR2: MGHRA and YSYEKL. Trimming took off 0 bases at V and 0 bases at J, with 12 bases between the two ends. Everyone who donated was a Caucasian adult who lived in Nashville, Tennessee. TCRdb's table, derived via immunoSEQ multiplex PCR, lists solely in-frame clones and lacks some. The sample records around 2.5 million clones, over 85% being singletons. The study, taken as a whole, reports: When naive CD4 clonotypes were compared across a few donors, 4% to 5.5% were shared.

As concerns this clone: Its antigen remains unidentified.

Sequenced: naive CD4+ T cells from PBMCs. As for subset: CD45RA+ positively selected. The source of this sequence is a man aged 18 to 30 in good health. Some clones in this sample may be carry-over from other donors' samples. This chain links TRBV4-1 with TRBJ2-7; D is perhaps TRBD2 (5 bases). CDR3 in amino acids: CASSQESSASSYEQYF. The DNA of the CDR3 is TGCGCCAGCAGCCAAGAGAGTAGCGCAAGCTCCTACGAGCAGTACTTC.